What follows is one TCR beta chain and its context. This clone was counted once. There is no known antigen for this receptor. Base qualities are missing; no much larger clone stands one base away. The CDR3 covers 15 residues, taking in both the cysteine and the phenylalanine. The sequence is cut down to CDR3 DNA, 45 bases in frame from base 1. Deletion took 4 bases off V and 2 bases off J, with a span of 13 bases between the germline ends. Based on the germline V gene, the CDR1 and CDR2 sequences are SNHLY and FYNNEI. Using bias-controlled multiplex PCR with the immunoSEQ v3 hsTCRB kit, the TCR beta CDR3 regions were amplified from genomic DNA. TCR libraries were sequenced on an Illumina NextSeq 500 to 1.5 million to 2 million read pairs for survey level or roughly 4.5-6 million for deep level. The authors processed their data as follows. V, D and J genes were assigned, non-productive sequences were removed, and clonality was reported by immunoSEQ Analyzer software. Repertoires of infused TIL and blood were compared using productive Simpson clonality and the Morisita overlap index of productive TRB rearrangements. TCRdb provides this immuneACCESS table in a form limited to in-frame rearrangements. Some clones are lacking; in checked studies, under half of them reflect an unresolved V gene, and why the rest are absent is not known. The D gene and trimming were derived from the DNA, and the V and J assignments and clone size from that table. In all, the sample holds roughly 92,000 clones, and 50% to 70% of those were seen once. The ten largest clones represent over 9.5% of the sample.

This sample was taken from a study of TIL therapy for anti-PD-1-resistant metastatic lung cancer (dated by TCRdb to about 2021). In the study overall: Enrolled patients had a median age of about 50 years (range 38-75) and a median tumor PD-L1 proportion score of approximately 6.6%. Most of the cohort had lung adenocarcinoma, a few tumors were EGFR-mutant and two were ALK-rearranged, and half of the patients were current or former smokers. Tumor and peripheral blood T cell receptor beta sequencing was used to track clonotypes across tumor, expanded TIL product and serial blood samples. Across the cohort, whole-exome sequencing showed a median non-synonymous tumor mutation burden of around 1.4 mutations per megabase.

The label giving this sample's time point can be read as: pre-treatment sample, taken before nivolumab and TIL therapy. The baseline tumor samples were excised metastases, mostly pleural nodules or supraclavicular lymph nodes, taken from the same resection that was used to grow TIL. Tumors were harvested before any PD-1/PD-L1 blockade; patients then received nivolumab, and those progressing received lymphodepletion, expanded TIL infusion and IL-2. Adults with stage 4 NSCLC were enrolled from late 2017 to early 2020 in a dual-center phase I trial. The samples were obtained from a phase I trial that was single-arm and open-label and tested tumor-infiltrating lymphocyte therapy combined with nivolumab in advanced non-small cell lung cancer. Portions of each resected tumor were snap-frozen in liquid nitrogen and stored at -80 °C. Tumor regions of interest were chosen on H&E sections by laser-capture macrodissection, pulverized into roughly 14 mg aliquots, and extracted with Qiagen Allprep kits.

Overall study outcomes, separate from this receptor: The study protocol defined all tumor marker inferences as exploratory. Compared with baseline intratumoral T cells, expanded TIL cultures were more clonal and less diverse (median clonality 6% vs 31%, p < 0.0001). The cohort was highly selected, with more treatment-naive, never-smoker and oncogene-addicted patients than typical, limiting generalizability. Clonal turnover during TIL culture was high, and many clones enriched in the product were not detected in the baseline tumor, suggesting clonal contraction instead of faithful expansion.

The sequence was collected from a person aged 25 to 85 with non-small cell lung cancer. The sequenced sample was tumor tissue, obtained at baseline. The sequence is built from TRBV2 and TRBJ2-3; TRBD1 might be the D gene, on 5 matching bases. The CDR3 amino acid sequence is: CASSVPGSFTDTQYF. The nucleotide sequence reads TGTGCCAGCAGTGTTCCAGGGTCATTCACAGATACGCAGTATTTT.